This is a list of T cell receptor beta chains from one sample in a study of blood T cell repertoires in COVID-19. The protocol was immunoSEQ multiplex PCR, while the TCRdb copy is restricted to in-frame clones and leaves out a portion. Here the sample spans more than 300,000 clones, roughly 90% being singletons. Specimen: PBMCs or T cells enriched from blood (not recorded which). The receptors here all came from a woman under 40 who had recovered from COVID-19. CDR3s include the opening cysteine and the closing phenylalanine or tryptophan. A D gene is named only where the DNA matches it firmly. Only some rows state a clone size, as once, few, many or a class for expanded clones.

NA	TRBV7-9	NA	TRBJ2-1	CASSPRLGVNEQFF	TGTGCCAGCAGCCCTCGACTAGGAGTCAATGAGCAGTTCTTC
once	TRBV6-4	NA	TRBJ1-1	CASPLRGRDTEAFF	TGTGCCAGCCCACTACGGGGGAGGGACACTGAAGCTTTCTTT
once	TRBV19	NA	TRBJ1-5	CASSTRFARGGSQPQHF	TGTGCCAGTAGTACCCGCTTTGCGAGGGGCGGGAGTCAGCCCCAGCATTTT
NA	TRBV3-1/TRBV3-2	TRBD2	TRBJ2-1	CASSQHDGGSRNEQFF	TGTGCCAGCAGCCAACACGATGGCGGGAGTCGCAATGAGCAGTTCTTC
NA	TRBV28	NA	TRBJ2-2	CASSAWRTGELFF	TGTGCCAGCAGTGCGTGGAGGACCGGGGAGCTGTTTTTT
NA	TRBV9	NA	TRBJ2-7	CASSVGLEGAGEQYF	TGTGCCAGCAGCGTTGGCCTGGAGGGGGCGGGCGAGCAGTACTTC
NA	TRBV9	NA	TRBJ1-6	CASSVEEVGNSPLHF	TGTGCCAGCAGCGTAGAGGAGGTCGGTAATTCACCCCTCCACTTT
NA	TRBV9	TRBD2	TRBJ2-5	CASSVATSGGQETQYF	TGTGCCAGCAGCGTAGCAACTAGCGGGGGGCAAGAGACCCAGTACTTC
NA	TRBV18	NA	TRBJ1-3	CASSPNRGGNAIYF	TGTGCCAGCTCGCCAAACAGAGGAGGAAACGCCATATATTTT
NA	TRBV29-1	NA	TRBJ2-1	CRATAYNEQFF	TGCAGGGCGACAGCCTACAATGAGCAGTTCTTC
once	TRBV10-3	NA	TRBJ1-2	CAISSRWGPAYGYTF	TGTGCCATCAGTTCCCGGTGGGGCCCCGCCTATGGCTACACCTTC
once	TRBV19	NA	TRBJ2-1	CASSLAGRGYNEQFF	TGTGCCAGTAGTCTTGCGGGACGAGGGTACAATGAGCAGTTCTTC
NA	TRBV11-3	TRBD1	TRBJ1-1	CASQLSGQGQTEAFF	TGTGCCAGCCAACTTTCAGGACAGGGCCAAACTGAAGCTTTCTTT
NA	TRBV28	TRBD2	TRBJ2-1	CASSTSGGRNEQFF	TGTGCCAGCAGCACTAGCGGGGGGAGGAATGAGCAGTTCTTC
NA	TRBV7-2	NA	TRBJ1-5	CASSSSSLSNQPQHF	TGTGCCAGCAGCTCCTCGAGCCTTAGCAATCAGCCCCAGCATTTT
NA	TRBV7-8	TRBD2	TRBJ2-7	CASSSFSGTRISEQYF	TGTGCCAGCAGCTCCTTTTCCGGGACTAGAATTTCCGAGCAGTACTTC
NA	TRBV6-2/TRBV6-3	TRBD1	TRBJ1-5	CASSYSTRTGGRTYSNQPQHF	TGTGCCAGCAGTTACTCGACTCGGACAGGAGGGAGGACATATAGCAATCAGCCCCAGCATTTT
NA	TRBV11-3	TRBD1	TRBJ1-2	CASSLDETGSGYTF	TGTGCCAGCAGCTTAGACGAGACAGGGTCCGGCTACACCTTC
NA	TRBV20-1	NA	TRBJ2-2	CSASEGQNTGELFF	TGCAGTGCTAGTGAGGGCCAGAACACCGGGGAGCTGTTTTTT
NA	TRBV19	NA	TRBJ2-7	CASSSDDYEQYF	TGTGCCAGTAGTTCAGATGACTACGAGCAGTACTTC
once	TRBV5-1	NA	TRBJ1-4	CASRTGQNNEKLFF	TGCGCCAGCAGGACAGGACAGAATAATGAAAAACTGTTTTTT
NA	TRBV3-1/TRBV3-2	NA	TRBJ2-1	CASSQTPTSPNEQFF	TGTGCCAGCAGCCAAACGCCCACTAGTCCTAATGAGCAGTTCTTC
NA	TRBV28	TRBD1	TRBJ1-2	CASSLAEQGMGGYTF	TGTGCCAGCAGTTTAGCCGAACAGGGGATGGGGGGCTACACCTTC
NA	TRBV5-1	NA	TRBJ1-3	CASSLGQEFSGNTIYF	TGCGCCAGCAGCTTGGGACAGGAATTCTCTGGAAACACCATATATTTT
NA	TRBV5-6	NA	TRBJ2-4	CASSVPGRVNIQYF	TGTGCCAGCAGCGTGCCGGGCAGGGTGAACATTCAGTACTTC
NA	TRBV27	TRBD2	TRBJ2-7	CASRLAGGLYEQYF	TGTGCCAGCAGACTAGCGGGAGGGCTTTACGAGCAGTACTTC
NA	TRBV30	TRBD2	TRBJ2-3	CAWNAGGGATDTQYF	TGTGCCTGGAACGCCGGGGGGGGCGCAACAGATACGCAGTATTTT
once	TRBV7-8	TRBD1	TRBJ1-4	CASSKTGLENEKLFF	TGTGCCAGCAGCAAGACAGGGCTGGAGAATGAAAAACTGTTTTTT
NA	TRBV10-1	NA	TRBJ1-5	CASSRDKDQPQHF	TGCGCCAGCAGCCGGGACAAAGATCAGCCCCAGCATTTT
NA	TRBV29-1	TRBD2	TRBJ2-3	CSGGLAGDTQYF	TGCAGCGGGGGACTAGCGGGAGATACGCAGTATTTT
NA	TRBV6-5	NA	TRBJ1-5	CASTLAGGRQPQHF	TGTGCCAGCACCCTCGCGGGGGGAAGGCAGCCCCAGCATTTT
NA	TRBV5-1	NA	TRBJ2-5	CASSLGRRQETQYF	TGCGCCAGCAGCTTAGGCAGGAGGCAAGAGACCCAGTACTTC
NA	TRBV27	NA	TRBJ1-1	CASSSVINTEAFF	TGTGCCAGCAGTTCAGTGATTAACACTGAAGCTTTCTTT
NA	TRBV6-5	NA	TRBJ2-7	CASSYRQGYEQYF	TGTGCCAGCAGTTATAGGCAGGGCTACGAGCAGTACTTC
NA	TRBV27	TRBD1	TRBJ2-7	CASRQGYEQYF	TGTGCCAGCCGACAGGGATACGAGCAGTACTTC
NA	TRBV29-1	TRBD1	TRBJ1-1	CSVEDRGRGPEAFF	TGCAGCGTTGAGGACAGGGGCCGGGGCCCTGAAGCTTTCTTT
NA	TRBV30	NA	TRBJ1-5	CAWSMASNQPQHF	TGTGCCTGGAGTATGGCATCGAATCAGCCCCAGCATTTT
NA	TRBV5-1	TRBD2	TRBJ2-5	CASHFTSGLAGGETQYF	TGCGCCAGCCACTTTACGTCGGGGCTAGCGGGGGGTGAGACCCAGTACTTC
NA	TRBV19	NA	TRBJ1-1	CASSSQMNTEAFF	TGTGCCAGTAGTTCTCAGATGAACACTGAAGCTTTCTTT
NA	TRBV27	TRBD1	TRBJ2-1	CASRGQGFIEQFF	TGTGCCAGCAGAGGACAGGGGTTTATTGAGCAGTTCTTC
NA	TRBV6-6	NA	TRBJ1-3	CASSPNAPGQFGSFSGNTIYF	TGTGCCAGCAGTCCTAACGCCCCTGGACAGTTTGGGAGTTTCTCTGGAAACACCATATATTTT
NA	TRBV2	NA	TRBJ1-6	CASLLTPDSPLHF	TGTGCCAGCCTATTAACTCCTGATTCACCCCTCCACTTT
NA	TRBV28	TRBD1	TRBJ1-1	CASSAGDRGVAFF	TGTGCCAGCAGTGCAGGGGACAGGGGGGTTGCTTTCTTT
NA	TRBV18	NA	TRBJ2-7	CASSPSEEQYF	TGTGCCAGCTCACCTAGCGAAGAGCAGTACTTC
NA	TRBV18	TRBD1	TRBJ1-4	CASSPPGQGGEKLFF	TGTGCCAGCTCACCACCCGGACAGGGAGGGGAAAAACTGTTTTTT
NA	TRBV27	NA	TRBJ1-6	CASSLMGPNSPLHF	TGTGCCAGCAGTTTAATGGGGCCTAATTCACCCCTCCACTTT
NA	TRBV5-4	NA	TRBJ2-5	CASSLLPRETQYF	TGTGCCAGCAGCTTGCTCCCTCGGGAGACCCAGTACTTC
NA	TRBV29-1	NA	TRBJ1-5	CSVESVNSNQPQHF	TGCAGCGTTGAATCGGTAAATAGCAATCAGCCCCAGCATTTT
NA	TRBV5-6	NA	TRBJ2-7	CASSLKTYEQYF	TGTGCCAGCAGCCTGAAGACTTACGAGCAGTACTTC
NA	TRBV29-1	NA	TRBJ2-7	CSVRAGTASYEQYF	TGCAGCGTTCGCGCAGGAACGGCCTCCTACGAGCAGTACTTC
NA	TRBV2	NA	TRBJ2-2	CASTTPGQVTGELFF	TGTGCCAGCACAACCCCGGGACAAGTAACCGGGGAGCTGTTTTTT
NA	TRBV2	TRBD1	TRBJ1-5	CASSAGQPVIWPQHF	TGTGCCAGCAGTGCGGGACAGCCCGTTATATGGCCCCAGCATTTT
NA	TRBV4-3	NA	TRBJ2-7	CASSQEARGEEQYF	TGCGCCAGCAGCCAAGAGGCCAGGGGAGAAGAGCAGTACTTC
NA	TRBV6-5	TRBD1	TRBJ2-7	CASSSDRGYEQYF	TGTGCCAGCAGTTCGGACAGGGGCTACGAGCAGTACTTC
NA	TRBV11-2	NA	TRBJ2-1	CASSGRKRANEQFF	TGTGCCAGCAGCGGACGGAAGCGGGCAAATGAGCAGTTCTTC